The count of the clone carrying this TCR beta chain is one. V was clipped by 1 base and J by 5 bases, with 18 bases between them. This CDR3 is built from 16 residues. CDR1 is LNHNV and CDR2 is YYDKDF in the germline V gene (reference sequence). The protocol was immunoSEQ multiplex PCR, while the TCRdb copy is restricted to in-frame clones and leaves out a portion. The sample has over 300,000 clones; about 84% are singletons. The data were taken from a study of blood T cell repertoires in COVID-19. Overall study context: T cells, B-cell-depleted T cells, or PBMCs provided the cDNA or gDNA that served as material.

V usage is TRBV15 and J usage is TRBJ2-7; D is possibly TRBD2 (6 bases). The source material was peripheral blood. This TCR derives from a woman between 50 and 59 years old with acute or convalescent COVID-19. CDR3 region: CATSRAYGGGLDEQYF. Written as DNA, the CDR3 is TGTGCCACCAGCAGAGCCTACGGGGGAGGTCTGGACGAGCAGTACTTC.